This TCR beta chain originates from a study of cytomegalovirus exposure and HLA in healthy donors. About this clone: The target antigen is unknown.

Study results and limitations: With high specificity and sensitivity, the classifier reportedly diagnosed cytomegalovirus status.

The 120-subject validation cohort, separate from the roughly 670-subject first cohort, included the donors. V was cut by 0 bases and J by 5 bases, with 8 bases left in between. This CDR3 is built from 13 residues. The V gene's germline CDR1 is MDHEN and CDR2 SYDVKM. Generated by immunoSEQ multiplex PCR, the TCRdb table keeps only in-frame clones and is missing some. The sample has about 260,000 clones; roughly 88% are singletons. Sequencing input: PBMCs. The genes are TRBV28 and TRBJ2-7, with unresolved D. This receptor was obtained from a woman in her thirties in good health and CMV-seronegative. The DNA for the CDR3 is TGTGCCAGCAGTTTATGGGATAGGAACGAGCAGTACTTC. Amino acids: CASSLWDRNEQYF. The full variable domain, rest sourced from reference TRBV28 and TRBJ2-7, is DVKVTQSSRYLVKRTGEKVFLECVQDMDHENMFWYRQDPGLGLRLIYFSYDVKMKEKGDIPEGYSVSREKKERFSLILESASTNQTSMYLCASSLWDRNEQYFGPGTRLTVT.